This T cell receptor beta chain was retrieved from a study of identical twins. Study-wide results and caveats: Excess low generation probability was seen in twin-shared out-of-frame alpha sequences. Invariant cells of the MAIT and iNKT types might have partly distorted the zero-insertion analyses. While abundant cord blood beta clonotypes carried fewer insertions, memory repertoires showed no such pattern.

V lost 1 base and J 7 bases, leaving 26 bases between the germline ends. Germline CDR1 is LGHNT and CDR2 is FRNRAP. The CDR3 loop spans 19 amino acids. TCRdb re-analysed the 5' RACE reads in MiXCR, keeping a single row per CDR3 protein. The top ten hold about 1% of the sample, which has around 510,000 distinct CDR3 sequences, 13% to 15% seen once. This clonotype was seen a handful of times. Its cognate antigen is unknown. Healthy Caucasians, and only they, were the donors. This sample also belongs to another study, concerning yellow fever vaccine responses in identical twins.

The chain is built from TRBV12-5 and TRBJ2-1; TRBD1 is a possible D gene (5 bases). The sample consisted of CD4+ T cells sorted from blood. The clonotype comes from a woman under 30 in good health. CDR3 in DNA: TGTGCTAGTGGTTTGGCAGAGAAACAGGATATCGAAACAACGAATGAGCAGTTCTTC. It translates to CASGLAEKQDIETTNEQFF.